The entry that follows covers one T cell receptor (beta chain) sequence. The PCR had 60 Vbeta and 13 Jbeta primers. Produced via immunoSEQ multiplex PCR; TCRdb's table is partial and in-frame only. Among some 180,000 clones listed, around 78% were seen once. Trimming cost V 5 bases and J 6 bases; bases outside gene matches: 9. This CDR3 has 15 residues. Germline V gene data show CDR1 as SGHAT and CDR2 as FQNNGV. This entry comes from a study of cytomegalovirus exposure and HLA in healthy donors. Sequences were obtained from PBMCs. The receptor was isolated from a man aged 18-30 years in good health and CMV-seronegative. The genes are TRBV11-2 and TRBJ2-3; TRBD2 matches 9 bases. The CDR3 protein is CASSVLAGGPDTQYF. CDR3 nucleotide sequence: TGTGCCAGCAGCGTTTTGGCGGGAGGGCCGGATACGCAGTATTTT.